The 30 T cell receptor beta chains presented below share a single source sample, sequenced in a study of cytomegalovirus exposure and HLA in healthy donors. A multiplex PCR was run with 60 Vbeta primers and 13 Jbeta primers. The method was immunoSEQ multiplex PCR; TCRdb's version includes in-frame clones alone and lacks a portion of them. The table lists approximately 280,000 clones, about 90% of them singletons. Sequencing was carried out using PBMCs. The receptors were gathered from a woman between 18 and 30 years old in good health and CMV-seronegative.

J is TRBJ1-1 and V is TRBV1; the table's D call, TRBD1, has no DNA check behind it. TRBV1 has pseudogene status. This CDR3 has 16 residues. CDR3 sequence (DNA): TGCACCAGCGACTCAGGGCCCCTCATCCCGAACACTGAAGCTTTCTTT. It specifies CTSDSGPLIPNTEAFF.

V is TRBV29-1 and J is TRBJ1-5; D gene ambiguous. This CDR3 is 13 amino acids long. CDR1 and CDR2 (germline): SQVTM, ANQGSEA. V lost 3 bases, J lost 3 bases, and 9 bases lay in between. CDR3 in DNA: TGCAGCGTTGAGGCAGGTCTCAATCAGCCCCAGCATTTT. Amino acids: CSVEAGLNQPQHF.

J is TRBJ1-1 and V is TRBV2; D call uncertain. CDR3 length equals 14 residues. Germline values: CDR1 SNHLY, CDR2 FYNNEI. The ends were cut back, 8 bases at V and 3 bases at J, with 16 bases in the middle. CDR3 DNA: TGTGCCAGCTCTAGATCCTTGGGTGACACTGAAGCTTTCTTT. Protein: CASSRSLGDTEAFF.

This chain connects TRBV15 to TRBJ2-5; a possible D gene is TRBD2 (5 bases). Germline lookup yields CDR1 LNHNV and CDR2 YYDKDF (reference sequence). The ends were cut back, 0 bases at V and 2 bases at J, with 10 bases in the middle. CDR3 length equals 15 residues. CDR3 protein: CATSRDLSGQETQYF. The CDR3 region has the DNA TGTGCCACCAGCAGAGATCTGTCGGGGCAAGAGACCCAGTACTTC.

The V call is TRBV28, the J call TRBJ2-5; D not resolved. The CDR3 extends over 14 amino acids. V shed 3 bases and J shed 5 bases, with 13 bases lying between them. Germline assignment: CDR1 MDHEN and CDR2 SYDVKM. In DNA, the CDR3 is TGTGCCAGCAGTTTGGTGCGGCAAGTGGAGACCCAGTACTTC. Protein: CASSLVRQVETQYF.

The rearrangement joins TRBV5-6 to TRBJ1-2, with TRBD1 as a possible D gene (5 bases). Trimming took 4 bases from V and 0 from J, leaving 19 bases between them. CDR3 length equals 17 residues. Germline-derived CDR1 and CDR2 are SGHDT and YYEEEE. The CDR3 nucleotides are TGTGCCAGCAGCCCCACCTGGGGCCTGGGCCCTAACTATGGCTACACCTTC. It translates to CASSPTWGLGPNYGYTF. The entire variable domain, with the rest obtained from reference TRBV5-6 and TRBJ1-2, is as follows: DAGVTQSPTHLIKTRGQQVTLRCSPKSGHDTVSWYQQALGQGPQFIFQYYEEEERQRGNFPDRFSGHQFPNYSSELNVNALLLGDSALYLCASSPTWGLGPNYGYTFGSGTRLTVV.

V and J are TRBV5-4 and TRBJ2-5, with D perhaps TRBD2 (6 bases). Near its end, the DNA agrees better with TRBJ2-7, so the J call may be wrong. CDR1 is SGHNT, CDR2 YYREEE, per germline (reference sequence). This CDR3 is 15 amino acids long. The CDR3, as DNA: TGTGCCAGCAGCTTGGCCGGGAGTAGCTCCTACGAGCAGTACTTC. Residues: CASSLAGSSSYEQYF.

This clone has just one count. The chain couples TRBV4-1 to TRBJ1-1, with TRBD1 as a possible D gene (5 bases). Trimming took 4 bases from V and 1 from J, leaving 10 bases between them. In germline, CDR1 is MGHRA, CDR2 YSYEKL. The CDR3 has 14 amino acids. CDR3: CASSRRQKNTEAFF. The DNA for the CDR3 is TGCGCCAGCAGCCGCCGACAGAAGAACACTGAAGCTTTCTTT.

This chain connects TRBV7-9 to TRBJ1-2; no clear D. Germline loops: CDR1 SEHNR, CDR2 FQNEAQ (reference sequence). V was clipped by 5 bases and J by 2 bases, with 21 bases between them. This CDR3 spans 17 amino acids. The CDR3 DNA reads TGTGCCAGCAGCCCTGCTGGCAGCCTTGGGCGAAACTATGGCTACACCTTC. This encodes CASSPAGSLGRNYGYTF.

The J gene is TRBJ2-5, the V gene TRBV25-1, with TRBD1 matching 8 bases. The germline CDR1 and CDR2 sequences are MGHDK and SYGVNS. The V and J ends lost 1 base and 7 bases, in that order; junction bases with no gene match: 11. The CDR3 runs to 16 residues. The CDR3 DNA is TGTGCCAGCAGTGAATTTGGGGTCGACAGGGGTGTGACCCAGTACTTC. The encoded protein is CASSEFGVDRGVTQYF. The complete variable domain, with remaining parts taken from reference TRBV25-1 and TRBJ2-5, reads EADIYQTPRYLVIGTGKKITLECSQTMGHDKMYWYQQDPGMELHLIHYSYGVNSTEKGDLSSESTVSRIRTEHFPLTLESARPSHTSQYLCASSEFGVDRGVTQYFGPGTRLLVL.

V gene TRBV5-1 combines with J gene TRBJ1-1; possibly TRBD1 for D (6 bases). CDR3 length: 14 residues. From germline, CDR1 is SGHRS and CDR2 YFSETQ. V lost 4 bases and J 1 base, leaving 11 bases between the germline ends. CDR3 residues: CASSPGGQNTEAFF. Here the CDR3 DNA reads TGCGCCAGCAGCCCTGGGGGACAGAACACTGAAGCTTTCTTT.

The CDR3 DNA sequence: TGTGCCAGCAGTGAACGGGACACAGATACGCAGTATTTT. It codes for CASSERDTDTQYF. V and J are TRBV6-1 and TRBJ2-3, with D possibly TRBD2 on 5 matching bases. The CDR3 contains 13 residues. Germline CDR1 reads MNHNS; CDR2 reads SASEGT. The V end was cut by 2 bases, the J end by 2 bases, with 5 bases between.

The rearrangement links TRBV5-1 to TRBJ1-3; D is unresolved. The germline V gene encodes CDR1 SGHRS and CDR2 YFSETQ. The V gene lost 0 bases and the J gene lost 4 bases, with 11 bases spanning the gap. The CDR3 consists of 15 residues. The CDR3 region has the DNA TGCGCCAGCAGCTTGGCCGCGGGGAAAGGAAACACCATATATTTT. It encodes CASSLAAGKGNTIYF.

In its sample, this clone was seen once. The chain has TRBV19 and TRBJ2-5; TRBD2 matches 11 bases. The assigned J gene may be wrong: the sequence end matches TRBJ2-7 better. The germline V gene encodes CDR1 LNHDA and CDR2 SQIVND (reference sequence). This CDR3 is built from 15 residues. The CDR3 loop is CASSKTSGGVYEQYF. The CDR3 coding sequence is TGTGCCAGTAGTAAAACTAGCGGGGGAGTCTACGAGCAGTACTTC.

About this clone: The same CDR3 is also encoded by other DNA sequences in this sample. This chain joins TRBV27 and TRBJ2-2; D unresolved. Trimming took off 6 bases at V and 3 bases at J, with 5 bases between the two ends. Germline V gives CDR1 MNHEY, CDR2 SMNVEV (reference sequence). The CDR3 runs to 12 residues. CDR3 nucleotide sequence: TGTGCCAGCAGCCGGGACACCGGGGAGCTGTTTTTT. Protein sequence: CASSRDTGELFF.

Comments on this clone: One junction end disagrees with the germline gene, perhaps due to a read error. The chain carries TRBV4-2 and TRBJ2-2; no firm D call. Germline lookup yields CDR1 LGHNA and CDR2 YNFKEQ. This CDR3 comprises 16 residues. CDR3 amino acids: CASSQEWHPNAGELFF. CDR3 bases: TGTGCCAGCAGCCAAGAATGGCACCCGAACGCCGGGGAGCTGTTTTTT.

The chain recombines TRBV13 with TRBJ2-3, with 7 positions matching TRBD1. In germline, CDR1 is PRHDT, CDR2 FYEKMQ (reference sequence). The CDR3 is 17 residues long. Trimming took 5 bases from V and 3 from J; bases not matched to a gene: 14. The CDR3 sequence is CASSEGARGPATDTQYF. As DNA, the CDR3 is TGTGCCAGCAGCGAAGGAGCGAGGGGGCCTGCAACAGATACGCAGTATTTT.

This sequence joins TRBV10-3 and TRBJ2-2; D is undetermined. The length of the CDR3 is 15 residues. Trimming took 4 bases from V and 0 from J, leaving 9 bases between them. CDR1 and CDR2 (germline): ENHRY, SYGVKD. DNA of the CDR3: TGTGCCATCAGTGGCGGCACGTCGAACACCGGGGAGCTGTTTTTT. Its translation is CAISGGTSNTGELFF.

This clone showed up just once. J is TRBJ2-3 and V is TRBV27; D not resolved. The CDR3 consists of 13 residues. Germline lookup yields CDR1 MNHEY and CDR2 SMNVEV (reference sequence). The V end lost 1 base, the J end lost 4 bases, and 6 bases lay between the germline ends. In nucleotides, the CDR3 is TGTGCCAGCAGTTTATACGACTCAGATACGCAGTATTTT. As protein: CASSLYDSDTQYF.

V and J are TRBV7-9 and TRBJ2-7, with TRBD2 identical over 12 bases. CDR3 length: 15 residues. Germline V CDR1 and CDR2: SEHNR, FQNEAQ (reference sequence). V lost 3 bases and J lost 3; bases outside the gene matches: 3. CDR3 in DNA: TGTGCCAGCAGCTTGAGGACTAGCGGGGACTACGAGCAGTACTTC. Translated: CASSLRTSGDYEQYF.

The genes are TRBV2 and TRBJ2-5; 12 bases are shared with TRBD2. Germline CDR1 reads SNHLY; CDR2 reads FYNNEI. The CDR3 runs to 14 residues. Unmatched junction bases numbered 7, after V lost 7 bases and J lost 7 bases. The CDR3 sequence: CASTTSGGSGTQYF. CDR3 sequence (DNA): TGTGCCAGCACCACTAGCGGGGGGTCCGGGACCCAGTACTTC.

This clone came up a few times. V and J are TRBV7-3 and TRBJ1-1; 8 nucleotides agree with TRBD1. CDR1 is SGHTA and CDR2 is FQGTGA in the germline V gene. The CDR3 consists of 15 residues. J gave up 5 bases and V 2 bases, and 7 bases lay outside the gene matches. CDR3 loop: CASSLGGTGGTEAFF. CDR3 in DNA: TGTGCCAGCAGCTTAGGGGGGACAGGTGGGACTGAAGCTTTCTTT.

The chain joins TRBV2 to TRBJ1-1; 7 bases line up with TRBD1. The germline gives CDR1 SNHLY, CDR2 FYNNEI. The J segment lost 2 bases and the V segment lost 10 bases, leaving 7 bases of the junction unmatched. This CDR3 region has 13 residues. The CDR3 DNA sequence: TGTGCCACAAGGGACAGCTTTAACACTGAAGCTTTCTTT. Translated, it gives CATRDSFNTEAFF. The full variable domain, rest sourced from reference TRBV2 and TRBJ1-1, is EPEVTQTPSHQVTQMGQEVILRCVPISNHLYFYWYRQILGQKVEFLVSFYNNEISEKSEIFDDQFSVERPDGSNFTLKIRSTKLEDSAMYFCATRDSFNTEAFFGQGTRLTVV.

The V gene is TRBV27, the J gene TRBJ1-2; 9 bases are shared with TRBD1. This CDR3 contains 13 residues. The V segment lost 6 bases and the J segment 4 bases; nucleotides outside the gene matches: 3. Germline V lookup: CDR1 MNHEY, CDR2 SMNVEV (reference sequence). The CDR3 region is CASSPTGGYGYTF. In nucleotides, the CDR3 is TGTGCCAGCAGCCCGACAGGGGGCTATGGCTACACCTTC.

The CDR3 bases are TGTGCCAGCAGTGAATTGAGACACCCGGACTATGGCTACACCTTC. This sequence encodes CASSELRHPDYGYTF. The rearrangement uses TRBV6-1 and TRBJ1-2; no clear D gene. CDR1 is MNHNS and CDR2 is SASEGT in the germline V gene. The length of the CDR3 is 15 residues. V was shortened by 2 bases and J by 3 bases, with 13 bases between the two germline ends.

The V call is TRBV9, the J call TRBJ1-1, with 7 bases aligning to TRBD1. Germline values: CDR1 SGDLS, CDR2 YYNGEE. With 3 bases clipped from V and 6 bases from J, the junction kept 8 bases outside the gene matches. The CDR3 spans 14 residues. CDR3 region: CASSARQGRSEAFF. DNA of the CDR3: TGTGCCAGCAGCGCGCGACAGGGTCGGTCTGAAGCTTTCTTT.

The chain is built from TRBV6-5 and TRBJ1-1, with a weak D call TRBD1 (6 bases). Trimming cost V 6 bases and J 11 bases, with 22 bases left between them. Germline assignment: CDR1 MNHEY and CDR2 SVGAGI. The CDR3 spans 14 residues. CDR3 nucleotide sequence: TGTGCCAGCAGACCTATGACAGGCCTAGGGTCGGCTTTCTTT. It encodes CASRPMTGLGSAFF.

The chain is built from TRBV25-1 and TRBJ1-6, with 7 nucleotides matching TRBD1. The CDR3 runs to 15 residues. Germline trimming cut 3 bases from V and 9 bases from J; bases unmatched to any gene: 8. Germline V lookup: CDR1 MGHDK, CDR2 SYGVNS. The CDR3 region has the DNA TGTGCCAGCAGTGACACACAGGGGATAGGTTCACCCCTCCACTTT. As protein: CASSDTQGIGSPLHF.

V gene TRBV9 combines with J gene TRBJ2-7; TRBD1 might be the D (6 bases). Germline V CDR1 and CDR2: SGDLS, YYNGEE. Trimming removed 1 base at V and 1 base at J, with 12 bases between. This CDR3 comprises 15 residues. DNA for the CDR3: TGTGCCAGCAGCGTATCAGGGGATTTATCCTACGAGCAGTACTTC. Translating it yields CASSVSGDLSYEQYF.

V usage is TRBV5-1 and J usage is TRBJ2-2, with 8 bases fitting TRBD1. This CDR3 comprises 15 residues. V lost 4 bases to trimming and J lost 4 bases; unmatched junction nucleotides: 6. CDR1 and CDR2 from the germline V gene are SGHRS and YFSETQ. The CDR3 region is CASSPDRASTGELFF. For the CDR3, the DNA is TGCGCCAGCAGCCCGGACAGGGCGAGCACCGGGGAGCTGTTTTTT.